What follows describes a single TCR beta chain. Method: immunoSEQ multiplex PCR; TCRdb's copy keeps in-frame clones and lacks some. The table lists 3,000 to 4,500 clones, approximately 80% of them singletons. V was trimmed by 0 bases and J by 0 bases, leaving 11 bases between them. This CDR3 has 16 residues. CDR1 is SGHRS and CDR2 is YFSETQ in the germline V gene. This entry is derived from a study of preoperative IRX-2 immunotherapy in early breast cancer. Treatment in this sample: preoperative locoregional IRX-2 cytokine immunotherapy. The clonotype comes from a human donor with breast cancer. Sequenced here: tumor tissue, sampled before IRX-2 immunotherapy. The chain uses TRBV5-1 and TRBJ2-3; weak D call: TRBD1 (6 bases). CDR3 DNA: TGCGCCAGCAGCTTGGTCTTGGGGGCTAGCACAGATACGCAGTATTTT. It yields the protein CASSLVLGASTDTQYF.